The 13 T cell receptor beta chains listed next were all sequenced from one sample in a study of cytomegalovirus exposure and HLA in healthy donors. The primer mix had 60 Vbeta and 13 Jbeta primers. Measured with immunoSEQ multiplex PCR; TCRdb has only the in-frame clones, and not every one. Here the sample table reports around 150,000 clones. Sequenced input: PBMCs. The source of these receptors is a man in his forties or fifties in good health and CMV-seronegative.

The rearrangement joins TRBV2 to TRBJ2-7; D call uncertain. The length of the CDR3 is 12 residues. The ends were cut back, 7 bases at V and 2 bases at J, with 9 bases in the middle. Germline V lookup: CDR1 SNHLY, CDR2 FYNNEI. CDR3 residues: CASTLLTYEQYF. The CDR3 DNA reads TGTGCCAGCACACTGCTGACCTACGAGCAGTACTTC.

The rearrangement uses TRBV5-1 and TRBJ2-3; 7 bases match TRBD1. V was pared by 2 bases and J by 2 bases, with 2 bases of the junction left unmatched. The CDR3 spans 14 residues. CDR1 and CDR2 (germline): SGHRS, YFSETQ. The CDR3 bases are TGCGCCAGCAGCTTTAGGGGGCCCACAGATACGCAGTATTTT. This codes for CASSFRGPTDTQYF.

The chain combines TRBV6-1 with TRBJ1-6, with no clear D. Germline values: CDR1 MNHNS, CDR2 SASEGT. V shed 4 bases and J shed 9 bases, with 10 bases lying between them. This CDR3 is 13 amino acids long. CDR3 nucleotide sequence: TGTGCCAGCAGTGCTGTCCGGGGTTCACCCCTCCACTTT. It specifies CASSAVRGSPLHF.

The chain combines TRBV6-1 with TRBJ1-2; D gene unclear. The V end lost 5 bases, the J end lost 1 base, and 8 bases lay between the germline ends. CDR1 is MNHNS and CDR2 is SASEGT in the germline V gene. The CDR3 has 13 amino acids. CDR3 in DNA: TGTGCCAGCAGTCCCCTAAGTAACTATGGCTACACCTTC. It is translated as CASSPLSNYGYTF.

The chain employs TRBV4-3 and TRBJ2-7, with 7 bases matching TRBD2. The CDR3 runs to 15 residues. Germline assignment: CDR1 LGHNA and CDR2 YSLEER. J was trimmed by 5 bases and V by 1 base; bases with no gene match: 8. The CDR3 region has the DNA TGCGCCAGCAGCCAAGTCTTGGGGAGGGGCCACGAGCAGTACTTC. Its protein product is CASSQVLGRGHEQYF.

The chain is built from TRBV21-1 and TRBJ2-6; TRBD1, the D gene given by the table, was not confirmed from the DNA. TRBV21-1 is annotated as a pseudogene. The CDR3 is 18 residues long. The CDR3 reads CASLFRTGIRSGANVLTF. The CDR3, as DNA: TGTGCCAGCCTCTTCCGGACAGGAATCCGTTCTGGGGCCAACGTCCTGACTTTC.

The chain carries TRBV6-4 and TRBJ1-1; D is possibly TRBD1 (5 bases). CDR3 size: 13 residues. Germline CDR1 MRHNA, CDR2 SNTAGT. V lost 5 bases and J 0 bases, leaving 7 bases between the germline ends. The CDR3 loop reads CASSQQVNTEAFF. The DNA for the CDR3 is TGTGCCAGCAGTCAACAGGTGAACACTGAAGCTTTCTTT.

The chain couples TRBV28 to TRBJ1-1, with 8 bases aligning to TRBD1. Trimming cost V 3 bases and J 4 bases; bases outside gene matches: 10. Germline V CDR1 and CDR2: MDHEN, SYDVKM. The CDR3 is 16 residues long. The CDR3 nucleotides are TGTGCCAGCAGTTTCCCTCGGACAGGGTGGACCACTGAAGCTTTCTTT. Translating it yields CASSFPRTGWTTEAFF.

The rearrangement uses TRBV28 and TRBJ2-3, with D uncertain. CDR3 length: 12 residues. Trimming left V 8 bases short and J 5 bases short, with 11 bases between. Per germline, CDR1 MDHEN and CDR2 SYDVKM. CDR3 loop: CASSLRVDTQYF. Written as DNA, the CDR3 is TGTGCCAGCTCCTTACGGGTAGATACGCAGTATTTT.

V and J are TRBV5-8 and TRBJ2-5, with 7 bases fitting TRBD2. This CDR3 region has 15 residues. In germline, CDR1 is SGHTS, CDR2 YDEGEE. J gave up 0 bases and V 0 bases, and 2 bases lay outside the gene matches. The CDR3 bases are TGTGCCAGCAGCTTGGCCGGGACTAACCAAGAGACCCAGTACTTC. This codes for CASSLAGTNQETQYF.

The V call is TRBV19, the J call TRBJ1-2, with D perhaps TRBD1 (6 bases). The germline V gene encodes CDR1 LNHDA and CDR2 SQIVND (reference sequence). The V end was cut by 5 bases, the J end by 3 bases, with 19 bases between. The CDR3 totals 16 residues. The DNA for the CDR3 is TGTGCCAGTAGTGGCCGTCGTTCAGGGGCAGACTATGGCTACACCTTC. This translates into CASSGRRSGADYGYTF.

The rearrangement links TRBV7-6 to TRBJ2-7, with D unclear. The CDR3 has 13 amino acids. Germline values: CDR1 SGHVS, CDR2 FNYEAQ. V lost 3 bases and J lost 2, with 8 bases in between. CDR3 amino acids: CASSFSEAYEQYF. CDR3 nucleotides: TGTGCCAGCAGCTTCAGTGAAGCCTACGAGCAGTACTTC.

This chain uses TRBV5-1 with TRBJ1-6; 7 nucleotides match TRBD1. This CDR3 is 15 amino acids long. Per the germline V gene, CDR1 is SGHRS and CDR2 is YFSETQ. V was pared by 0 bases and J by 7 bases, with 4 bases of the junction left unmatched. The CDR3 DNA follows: TGCGCCAGCAGCTTGGACGGGGACAGAAATTCACCCCTCCACTTT. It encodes CASSLDGDRNSPLHF.